This entry concerns a single T cell receptor beta chain. What it binds is unknown. The sample comes from a study of OX40 agonist ivuxolimab in advanced cancers. Study context: Ivuxolimab doses were 0.01, 0.1, 0.3, 1.5, 3 or 10 mg/kg every 2 weeks. Findings of the study overall: CD8+ T cells (on average) carried more expanded clones than CD4+ T cells. Dosing at 0.1 to 3.0 mg/kg was accompanied by clonal expansion of CD4+ and CD8+ blood T cells by week 6.

Generated by immunoSEQ multiplex PCR, the TCRdb table keeps only in-frame clones and is missing some. The table shows roughly 45,000 clones, with 85% occurring only once. Exclusion of a patient followed from autoimmune disease history or systemic immunosuppression. Germline CDR1 and CDR2: SNHLY and FYNNEI. V shed 8 bases and J 0 bases; nucleotides not matched to a gene: 11. This CDR3 is built from 17 residues. J is TRBJ2-3 and V is TRBV2; TRBD1 agrees at 10 bases. The sequenced sample was CD4+ or CD8+ T cells sorted from blood, obtained in a trial of the OX40 agonist ivuxolimab. The sequence was obtained from an adult with an advanced solid tumor such as melanoma, head and neck, liver or kidney cancer. The CDR3 protein is CASCQTGGTHSTDTQYF. CDR3 bases: TGTGCCAGCTGTCAGACAGGGGGCACCCATAGCACAGATACGCAGTATTTT. Supplemented by reference TRBV2 and TRBJ2-3, the full variable domain reads EPEVTQTPSHQVTQMGQEVILRCVPISNHLYFYWYRQILGQKVEFLVSFYNNEISEKSEIFDDQFSVERPDGSNFTLKIRSTKLEDSAMYFCASCQTGGTHSTDTQYFGPGTRLTVL.